This T cell receptor (beta chain) was documented in a study of PD-1 blockade in classical Hodgkin lymphoma. Repertoires were generated with immunoSEQ multiplex PCR, while TCRdb's copy carries only in-frame clones and drops some. The sample has 50,000 or so clones, 90% seen once. V shed 4 bases and J shed 2 bases, with 21 bases lying between them. Germline CDR1 MGHRA, CDR2 YSYEKL. CDR3 length equals 17 residues. Findings and limits, study-wide: Individuals initiating nivolumab under 1 year after ASCT were excluded. Significant TCR diversity gains by C4D1 occurred in CD4+ but not CD8+ cells.

Time point described: cycle 4 day 1 (C4D1), after less than seven weeks of nivolumab. Exposure to brentuximab vedotin varied, and each patient had relapsed following autologous stem cell transplantation. The best responses consisted of complete response, partial response or progressive disease. As to this clone: The antigen remains undetermined.

The V call is TRBV4-1, the J call TRBJ2-7; D is ambiguous. The TCR was taken from a human donor with classical Hodgkin lymphoma. The specimen was peripheral blood mononuclear cells (PBMCs), collected before the fourth cycle of nivolumab. The CDR3 bases are TGCGCCAGCAGCCTCCCCGCCCGACCCGAGCCGGCCTACGAGCAGTACTTC. Translation gives CASSLPARPEPAYEQYF.